This TCR beta chain stems from a study of T cells in Graves' hyperthyroidism and ophthalmopathy (dated by TCRdb to about 2019). Study-wide context: Peripheral blood samples were taken at the time of initial diagnosis, prior to any treatment. Following sampling, methimazole starting at 30 mg daily was given to hyperthyroidism patients, and high-dose intravenous methylprednisolone was given to ophthalmopathy patients. Prospective prediction of ophthalmopathy was tested in an independent validation cohort consisting of roughly 20 hyperthyroidism patients and 15 or so patients who later progressed to ophthalmopathy. To identify TCR V-J signatures that set the groups apart, the researchers used a discovery cohort of 100 patients, made up of 40 to 45 with Graves' ophthalmopathy and 57 with stable Graves' hyperthyroidism. For training and testing, the roughly 93 patients in the discovery cohort were randomly divided in a 7:3 ratio. The paper describes TCR Vbeta CDR3 sequencing of 135 peripheral blood samples, made up of about 40 ophthalmopathy patients, 70 to 80 hyperthyroidism patients and some 17 progressor patients. In addition, the study compared T-cell repertoires in thyroid tissue and in blood from six Graves' hyperthyroidism patients.

Stable Graves' hyperthyroidism was defined as the absence of progression to ophthalmopathy over 18 months of follow-up. Hyperthyroidism patients were newly diagnosed, with disease duration under 2 months, and aged 18 to 65 years. Patients with uncontrolled infections, other autoimmune diseases, pregnancy or lactation were excluded. Diagnoses relied on clinical symptoms, serum thyroxine and TRAb, thyroid ultrasound and orbital computed tomography. PBMCs were separated from roughly 10 ml of fresh peripheral blood using Ficoll-Paque density gradient centrifugation. Total RNA was extracted with Trizol reagent, and quality was checked on an Agilent 2100 Bioanalyzer. In this sample, this clonotype turned up many times. Its antigen is still unknown. Base qualities are missing; no much larger clone stands one base away. V loses 1 base of germline sequence and J loses 4 bases, and the interval between the two ends is 14 bases. The CDR3 runs 15 residues from the cysteine to the phenylalanine. Only CDR3 DNA is held: 45 bases, read in frame from base 1. The CDR1 and CDR2 encoded by the germline V gene are SGHTS and YDEGEE.

The TCR beta CDR3 regions were amplified from the RNA transcripts. A first-round RT-PCR of the TCR CDR3 used the HTBI primer set with the Qiagen OneStep RT-PCR kit. Libraries were constructed in a second round of multiplex PCR, after which size selection and purification were carried out. Libraries were sequenced paired-end with 100 bp reads on an Illumina HiSeq2000. The original methods were these. SOAPnuke was used to process the raw data, throwing out any read that contained adapters or uncalled bases, had a mean Phred below 15, or lacked an exact constant-primer or identifier match. COPE v1.2.5 was used to merge high-quality paired reads, and clonotypes were defined as unique nucleotide sequences. MiTCR v1.1 was used to align clonotypes to the IMGT TRBV, TRBD and TRBJ reference segments. Only V-J combinations with frequency above 0.0001, covering 99.2% of repertoires, were analysed. The TCS score was defined as F50 (clonal expansion) divided by E x V (chaos), with BLOSUM62-based TCRdist calculated between CDR3 peptides within each V-J. Welch's t-statistics and random forest reduced roughly 540 V-J features to under 15, which were used in a naive Bayes classifier (R e1071). TCRdb's own reprocessing of the public reads used fastp at Q25 and MiXCR and kept productive beta chains. Under each unique CDR3 protein, matching rows form one entry showing the most common genes and DNA. TCRdb, not the original authors, processed these V and J calls. The sample includes roughly 300,000 distinct CDR3 sequences, with about 21% observed a single time. Of the sample, under 55% is held by the ten largest clones.

Paper-wide results and their limitations: Most expanded thyroid clonotypes (frequency above 0.001) were also detected in blood, suggesting blood repertoires may reflect thyroid immune responses. No statistical method was used to set the sample size in advance, and investigators knew the group allocation. A 13 V-J signature model separated ophthalmopathy from stable hyperthyroidism, with 87.88% sensitivity and around 84% specificity in cross-validation and 80%/75% in testing. In validation, the model predicted progression to ophthalmopathy with approximately 69% sensitivity and less than 75% specificity, a median of around six months before onset.

This receptor was obtained from a woman aged 45-65 years with Graves' hyperthyroidism. The rearranged segments are TRBV5-8 and TRBJ2-5; tentative D gene TRBD1, with 5 bases matching. The sample consisted of blood. In nucleotides, the sequence is TGTGCCAGCAGCTTGTTTCAGGGAACCGTAGAGACCCAGTACTTC. It codes for CASSLFQGTVETQYF.